These T cell receptor beta chains were read from a single sample in a study of molecular identifiers for immune sequencing clone quantification. From the PCR reads, TCRdb called clonotypes with MiXCR, one entry per CDR3 protein. Of 460,000 or so distinct CDR3 sequences listed, approximately 25% were seen once; the top ten hold around 0.79%. Material for sequencing was naive CD8+ T cells from blood, with Jurkat cell RNA spiked in. The receptors come from a human donor in good health. Some libraries in this study had Jurkat cell RNA spiked in. CDR3s include the opening cysteine and the closing phenylalanine or tryptophan. The order of the fields is D gene, CDR3 length, clone size, J gene, V gene, CDR3 DNA, CDR3 protein. A D gene is named only where the DNA matches it firmly. For some rows the clone size is stated as once, few or many, or as a class when expanded; others skip it.

>.|12|.|TRBJ2-1|TRBV12-3/TRBV12-4
TGTGCCAGCAGTTTCCCGTACAATGAGCAGTTCTTC
CASSFPYNEQFF
>TRBD2|16|few|TRBJ2-2|TRBV4-1
TGCGCCAGCAGCCAAGGAAGCGGGGTGAACACCGGGGAGCTGTTTTTT
CASSQGSGVNTGELFF
>.|14|many|TRBJ2-5|TRBV29-1
TGCAGCGTTGAAGATGTAAGCGGATGGGAGACCCAGTACTTC
CSVEDVSGWETQYF
>TRBD2|16|many|TRBJ2-3|TRBV28
TGTGCCAGCAGTTCCCAACTAGCGGGAGGAGAAGATACGCAGTATTTT
CASSSQLAGGEDTQYF
>.|15|.|TRBJ2-7|TRBV29-1
TGCAGCATAAAGATCCAGAAAAATAAATCCTACGAGCAATACTTC
CSIKIQKNKSYEQYF
>.|17|few|TRBJ1-6|TRBV6-5
TGTGCCAGCAGTTACTCGAAGGGGAGCTCCTATAATTCACCCCTCCACTTT
CASSYSKGSSYNSPLHF
>.|17|few|TRBJ2-2|TRBV4-3
TGCGCCAGCAGCCAAGACTCCCGGGGAAGTGGTGCCGGGGAGCTGTTTTTT
CASSQDSRGSGAGELFF
>TRBD2|14|few|TRBJ2-1|TRBV7-9
TGTGCCAGCAGCCCAAGCGGGGCGAACAATGAGCAGTTCTTC
CASSPSGANNEQFF
>.|12|.|TRBJ1-2|TRBV27
TGTGCCAGCAGTACAGGGAAATATGGCTACACCTTC
CASSTGKYGYTF
>.|15|.|TRBJ1-1|TRBV20-1
TGCAGTGCTAGAGATCGGCCAGCGGGGAACACTGAAGCTTTCTTT
CSARDRPAGNTEAFF
>TRBD2|17|.|TRBJ2-3|TRBV28
TGTGCCAGCAGCCCTTTACTAGCGGGAGTGGGGACAGATACGCAGTATTTT
CASSPLLAGVGTDTQYF
>.|15|.|TRBJ1-2|TRBV19
TGTGCCAGTAAATACGCGACAGAACCTATCTATGGCTACACCTTC
CASKYATEPIYGYTF
>.|15|.|TRBJ2-7|TRBV27
TGTGGCAGCAGTTTAAGGCAGGGGGGATCCTACGAGCAGTACTTC
CGSSLRQGGSYEQYF
>.|15|few|TRBJ2-3|TRBV5-1
TGCGCCAGCAGCAGGGATCCGCTCGGTACAGATACGCAGTATTTT
CASSRDPLGTDTQYF
>TRBD1|13|many|TRBJ1-1|TRBV30
TGTGCCTGGACCGTGACAGGGGCCACTGAAGCTTTCTTT
CAWTVTGATEAFF
>TRBD1|13|.|TRBJ2-3|TRBV19
TGTGCCGGGACAGGGGGCTTGGCAGATACGCAGTATTTT
CAGTGGLADTQYF
>TRBD1|14|few|TRBJ2-5|TRBV11-2
TGTGCCAGCAGCCTCGCGGGACAGGGAAAGACCCAGTACTTC
CASSLAGQGKTQYF
>.|13|few|TRBJ2-7|TRBV6-1
TGTGCCAGCAGTGAATGGGCCGCTGGAGAGCAGTACTTC
CASSEWAAGEQYF
>TRBD2|13|many|TRBJ2-3|TRBV29-1
TGCAGCGTTGAAGGCGGGAGGGCAGATACGCAGTATTTT
CSVEGGRADTQYF
>TRBD2|15|.|TRBJ2-5|TRBV20-1
TGCAGTGCAAGAAGACTAGCGGGGCTACAAGAGACCCAGTACTTC
CSARRLAGLQETQYF
>.|12|.|TRBJ2-1|TRBV29-1
TGCAGCGCCCGCGGCTCCTACAATGAGCAGTTCTTC
CSARGSYNEQFF
>.|15|.|TRBJ2-3|TRBV4-1
TGCGCCAGCAGCCAAGATTTACGGGGTACAGATACGCAGTATTTT
CASSQDLRGTDTQYF
>.|13|.|TRBJ1-1|TRBV27
TGTGCCAGCAGTTTACAGACAGAATCTGAAGCTTTCTTT
CASSLQTESEAFF
>.|12|.|TRBJ2-7|TRBV3-1
TGTGCCGGCAGCCCGGGATCCTACGAGCAGTACTTC
CAGSPGSYEQYF
>.|16|.|TRBJ2-7|TRBV4-3
TGCGCCAGCAGCCAAGAGGCTGGGGTGGCCTTCTACGAGCAGTACTTC
CASSQEAGVAFYEQYF
>.|13|.|TRBJ2-1|TRBV5-5
TGTGCCAGCAGCATAGGCCGTTCCAATGAGCAGTTCTTC
CASSIGRSNEQFF
>.|13|few|TRBJ2-5|TRBV19
TGTGCCAGTAGGAAGACAGATCAAGAGACCCAGTACTTC
CASRKTDQETQYF
>.|13|.|TRBJ1-2|TRBV6-2/TRBV6-3
TGTGCCAGCAGTCCGACGACAACGGCTGGCTACACCTTC
CASSPTTTAGYTF
>TRBD2|14|many|TRBJ2-5|TRBV7-2
TGTGCCAGCAGCCCCCTAGCGGGAGTTGAGACCCAGTACTTC
CASSPLAGVETQYF